The 27 T cell receptor beta chains below all came from one sample that was sequenced in a study of blood T cell repertoires in COVID-19. The protocol was immunoSEQ multiplex PCR, while the TCRdb copy is restricted to in-frame clones and leaves out a portion. Among 75,000 or so clones listed, 75% to 90% were seen once. The source material was peripheral blood. The source of these receptors is a man aged 60 to 69 with active or convalescent COVID-19.

The gene calls are TRBV5-4 and TRBJ2-5; 8 nucleotides agree with TRBD1. The CDR3 extends over 17 amino acids. CDR1 and CDR2 (germline): SGHNT, YYREEE (reference sequence). The ends lost 0 bases at V and 3 bases at J; junction bases unmatched: 10. CDR3 sequence reads: CASSLGGRGPVKETQYF. The CDR3 DNA reads TGTGCCAGCAGCTTGGGCGGCAGGGGGCCCGTAAAAGAGACCCAGTACTTC.

The chain has TRBV5-1 and TRBJ1-5; 10 positions match TRBD1. Per germline, CDR1 SGHRS and CDR2 YFSETQ. There are 14 residues in the CDR3. V gave up 4 bases and J gave up 5 bases; unmatched junction bases: 3. The CDR3 is CASSLGQGDQPQHF. DNA for the CDR3: TGCGCCAGCAGCCTCGGACAGGGGGATCAGCCCCAGCATTTT.

The V call is TRBV7-9, the J call TRBJ2-1; D is possibly TRBD2 (6 bases). Looked up from germline, CDR1 is SEHNR and CDR2 is FQNEAQ (reference sequence). Trimming left V 5 bases short and J 0 bases short, with 17 bases between. The CDR3 contains 17 residues. The CDR3 is CASSPGGAGPSYNEQFF. CDR3 in DNA: TGTGCCAGCAGCCCCGGCGGAGCGGGCCCCTCCTACAATGAGCAGTTCTTC.

The CDR3 DNA is TGTGCCAGCAGCATCCCCTACAGGGAGAAAGGTAAAAGGGATGGCTACACCTTC. Translating it yields CASSIPYREKGKRDGYTF. V usage is TRBV5-4 and J usage is TRBJ1-2; D might be TRBD1 (6 bases). The germline V and J ends were trimmed by 4 bases and 6 bases, with 28 bases remaining between them. CDR3 size: 18 residues. In germline, CDR1 is SGHNT, CDR2 YYREEE (reference sequence).

This rearrangement joins TRBV19 to TRBJ1-5, with a weak D call TRBD1 (5 bases). This CDR3 region has 15 residues. Germline V gene data show CDR1 as LNHDA and CDR2 as SQIVND (reference sequence). The ends were cut back, 5 bases at V and 7 bases at J, with 18 bases in the middle. The CDR3 DNA reads TGTGCCAGTAGTGGGTCTGTAGGGGCTAGGCAGCCCCAGCATTTT. This gives the protein CASSGSVGARQPQHF.

The V call is TRBV19, the J call TRBJ1-6; 7 bases align to TRBD1. There are 15 residues in the CDR3. In germline, CDR1 is LNHDA, CDR2 SQIVND (reference sequence). V gave up 10 bases and J gave up 0 bases; unmatched junction bases: 6. CDR3 coding DNA: TGTGCCACCCTCGACAGGGACTCCTATAATTCACCCCTCCACTTT. It yields the protein CATLDRDSYNSPLHF.

The chain has TRBV5-4 and TRBJ1-2; 12 positions agree with TRBD1. The CDR3 contains 14 residues. Germline V gives CDR1 SGHNT, CDR2 YYREEE (reference sequence). V dropped 4 bases and J dropped 7; count of bases not matched to a gene: 5. The CDR3 DNA sequence: TGTGCCAGCAGCCAGGGACAGGGGGCAGGTGGCTACACCTTC. Amino acid sequence: CASSQGQGAGGYTF.

This clone was seen once. V usage is TRBV7-2 and J usage is TRBJ2-3; TRBD2 agrees at 14 bases. J gave up 1 base and V 3 bases, and 9 bases lay outside the gene matches. CDR3 length: 19 residues. The V gene's germline CDR1 is SGHTA and CDR2 FQGNSA. CDR3 sequence: CASSFRLAGGKWGTDTQYF. CDR3 coding DNA: TGTGCCAGCAGCTTTAGACTAGCGGGGGGGAAGTGGGGCACAGATACGCAGTATTTT. Drawing the rest from reference TRBV7-2 and TRBJ2-3, the complete variable domain is GAGVSQSPSNKVTEKGKDVELRCDPISGHTALYWYRQSLGQGLEFLIYFQGNSAPDKSGLPSDRFSAERTGGSVSTLTIQRTQQEDSAVYLCASSFRLAGGKWGTDTQYFGPGTRLTVL.

The chain joins TRBV10-3 to TRBJ2-5; D is possibly TRBD2 (6 bases). CDR3 length: 14 residues. Germline V gene lookup returns CDR1 ENHRY and CDR2 SYGVKD. Trimming shortened V by 0 bases and J by 4 bases, and 9 bases separated the two germline ends. CDR3 sequence reads: CAISESAGIETQYF. The CDR3 coding sequence is TGTGCCATCAGTGAGTCGGCGGGGATAGAGACCCAGTACTTC.

A word on this clone: Other DNA sequences in the same sample also yield this CDR3. The chain's CDR3 is CASSLYRGPYEQYF. The CDR3 nucleotides read TGTGCCAGCAGCTTGTACAGGGGACCCTACGAGCAGTACTTC. V is TRBV7-2 and J is TRBJ2-7; the match to TRBD1 covers 7 bases. The trim removed 3 bases at V and 2 bases at J, leaving 4 bases unmatched. The CDR3 covers 14 residues. Germline-derived CDR1 and CDR2 are SGHTA and FQGNSA.

V is TRBV10-3 and J is TRBJ1-6; 7 bases align to TRBD1. The CDR3 length is 16 residues. CDR1 and CDR2 from the germline V gene are ENHRY and SYGVKD. Trimming at V came to 3 bases and at J to 8 bases, leaving 10 bases not matched to a gene. CDR3 coding DNA: TGTGCCATCAGTGAACCCGACAGGGCCCCCTATTCACCCCTCCACTTT. It codes for CAISEPDRAPYSPLHF.

The chain joins TRBV7-8 to TRBJ2-5; D may be TRBD1 (6 bases). Deletions cut 5 bases from V and 5 bases from J, with 9 bases between. Germline lookup yields CDR1 SGHVS and CDR2 FQNEAQ. The length of the CDR3 is 12 residues. CDR3 coding DNA: TGTGCCAGCAGCCTTGACAGGGAGACCCAGTACTTC. Translated, it gives CASSLDRETQYF. Full variable domain (missing parts from reference TRBV7-8 and TRBJ2-5): GAGVSQSPRYKVAKRGQDVALRCDPISGHVSLFWYQQALGQGPEFLTYFQNEAQLDKSGLPSDRFFAERPEGSVSTLKIQRTQQEDSAVYLCASSLDRETQYFGPGTRLLVL.

V and J are TRBV10-3 and TRBJ1-2; 8 positions match TRBD1. The CDR3 extends over 13 amino acids. V shed 8 bases, J shed 5 bases, and the junction held 7 bases outside the gene matches. Germline V gene sequence: CDR1 ENHRY, CDR2 SYGVKD. CDR3 nucleotides: TGTGCCATCCCAGACAGGGGATTATATGGCTACACCTTC. Encoded protein: CAIPDRGLYGYTF.

This clone was counted once. The chain joins TRBV7-2 to TRBJ2-1; 13 bases align to TRBD2. CDR1 and CDR2 (germline): SGHTA, FQGNSA. CDR3 size: 16 residues. The V gene end was trimmed by 1 base and the J gene end by 8 bases; junction bases not matched to a gene: 5. In nucleotides, the CDR3 is TGTGCCAGCAGCTTAGAACTAGCGGGGGGGGTAGATGAGCAGTTCTTC. It translates to CASSLELAGGVDEQFF.

The chain has TRBV5-4 and TRBJ2-3, with 12 bases aligning to TRBD2. The V segment lost 1 base and the J segment 5 bases; nucleotides outside the gene matches: 5. This CDR3 comprises 16 residues. Germline values: CDR1 SGHNT, CDR2 YYREEE (reference sequence). In nucleotides, the CDR3 is TGTGCCAGCAGCTTGCGGTCGGGACTAGCGGGAGATACGCAGTATTTT. Translation: CASSLRSGLAGDTQYF. The whole variable domain, remainder taken from reference TRBV5-4 and TRBJ2-3, is ETGVTQSPTHLIKTRGQQVTLRCSSQSGHNTVSWYQQALGQGPQFIFQYYREEENGRGNFPPRFSGLQFPNYSSELNVNALELDDSALYLCASSLRSGLAGDTQYFGPGTRLTVL.

The V and J genes are TRBV5-6 and TRBJ2-3; weak D call: TRBD2 (6 bases). CDR3 length equals 15 residues. Trimming took 2 bases from V and 8 from J, leaving 18 bases between them. Germline V CDR1 and CDR2: SGHDT, YYEEEE. The CDR3 protein is CASSFGVRHGGTQYF. CDR3 DNA sequence: TGTGCCAGCAGCTTTGGGGTCAGGCACGGGGGTACGCAGTATTTT.

The CDR3 nucleotides are TGTGCCAGCAGCTTTGGGACAGGGGAAAGGACCGGGGAGCTGTTTTTT. Amino acids: CASSFGTGERTGELFF. This chain uses TRBV7-2 with TRBJ2-2; the match to TRBD1 covers 10 bases. The CDR3 consists of 16 residues. The V gene end was trimmed by 3 bases and the J gene end by 5 bases; junction bases not matched to a gene: 6. Looked up from germline, CDR1 is SGHTA and CDR2 is FQGNSA.

This chain joins TRBV7-8 and TRBJ1-5; no reliable D call. V lost 4 bases and J lost 0, with 7 bases in between. The CDR3 length is 14 residues. CDR1 is SGHVS, CDR2 FQNEAQ, per germline. CDR3 DNA: TGTGCCAGCAGCTACACAGATAGCAATCAGCCCCAGCATTTT. Protein: CASSYTDSNQPQHF.

The V and J genes are TRBV3-1 (or the pseudogene TRBV3-2) and TRBJ2-3; D uncertain. CDR1 and CDR2 (germline): LGHDT, YNNKEL (reference sequence). V lost 0 bases and J 2 bases, leaving 15 bases between the germline ends. The CDR3 consists of 17 residues. The DNA of the CDR3 is TGTGCCAGCAGCCAAGATCGTTTGGGCAGGCTCACAGATACGCAGTATTTT. As protein: CASSQDRLGRLTDTQYF.

The chain recombines TRBV18 with TRBJ2-7; 7 positions agree with TRBD1. The J segment lost 4 bases and the V segment lost 4 bases, leaving 4 bases of the junction unmatched. The CDR3 totals 13 residues. CDR1 is KGHSH, CDR2 LQKENI, per germline. The CDR3 DNA reads as TGTGCCAGCTCACTAAACAGGGGTTACGAGCAGTACTTC. Residues: CASSLNRGYEQYF.

Remarks on this clone: Other DNA sequences within the sample encode an identical CDR3. V usage is TRBV28 and J usage is TRBJ1-5; 8 positions agree with TRBD1. Looked up from germline, CDR1 is MDHEN and CDR2 is SYDVKM. The CDR3 spans 16 residues. The V segment lost 6 bases and the J segment 4 bases; nucleotides outside the gene matches: 11. In DNA form, the CDR3 reads TGTGCCAGCAGCCGAAGGACAGGGATTAGAAATCAGCCCCAGCATTTT. Amino acids: CASSRRTGIRNQPQHF.

The chain carries TRBV3-1 (or the pseudogene TRBV3-2) and TRBJ2-3; D gene ambiguous. This CDR3 is built from 14 residues. Between the trimmed V and J ends, which lost 5 bases and 1 base, there was a span of 10 bases. Germline lookup yields CDR1 LGHDT and CDR2 YNNKEL (reference sequence). Here the CDR3 DNA reads TGTGCCAGCAGCTCCGGAGCCGGCACAGATACGCAGTATTTT. Residues: CASSSGAGTDTQYF.

The V and J genes are TRBV6-2 or TRBV6-3 and TRBJ1-6, with D unclear. With 2 bases removed from V and 8 bases from J, the gap between germline ends came to 10 bases. CDR1 MNHEY and CDR2 SVGEGT come from the germline V gene. The CDR3 consists of 14 residues. The chain's CDR3 is CASSYPYTDSPLHF. DNA for the CDR3: TGTGCCAGCAGTTACCCATACACCGATTCACCCCTCCACTTT.

The gene calls are TRBV5-1 and TRBJ1-1; 8 bases agree with TRBD1. Germline V lookup: CDR1 SGHRS, CDR2 YFSETQ. After removal of 1 base from V and 4 bases from J, the junction contained 6 bases not matched to a gene. The CDR3 length is 15 residues. CDR3 coding DNA: TGCGCCAGCAGCTTGAACCCTACAGGGGGCACTGAAGCTTTCTTT. It codes for CASSLNPTGGTEAFF. Together with reference TRBV5-1 and TRBJ1-1, the CDR3 gives the full variable domain: KAGVTQTPRYLIKTRGQQVTLSCSPISGHRSVSWYQQTPGQGLQFLFEYFSETQRNKGNFPGRFSGRQFSNSRSEMNVSTLELGDSALYLCASSLNPTGGTEAFFGQGTRLTVV.

The CDR3 bases are TGTGCCATCAGTGAGGGGACAGGGAAAACCTTC. Protein product: CAISEGTGKTF. The chain joins TRBV10-3 to TRBJ1-2; 9 nucleotides agree with TRBD1. CDR1 and CDR2 (germline): ENHRY, SYGVKD. J gave up 14 bases and V 2 bases, and 3 bases lay outside the gene matches. This CDR3 is built from 11 residues.

The chain uses TRBV6-2 or TRBV6-3 and TRBJ1-1; D is unresolved. This CDR3 has 12 residues. Germline V lookup: CDR1 MNHEY, CDR2 SVGEGT. V was pared by 6 bases and J by 4 bases, with 9 bases between. The CDR3 region is CASSSEGTEAFF. In nucleotides, the CDR3 is TGTGCCAGCAGCTCCGAGGGCACTGAAGCTTTCTTT.

This chain connects TRBV7-9 to TRBJ1-3; TRBD1 agrees at 7 bases. Germline V gene sequence: CDR1 SEHNR, CDR2 FQNEAQ (reference sequence). The length of the CDR3 is 16 residues. V lost 5 bases to trimming and J lost 0 bases; unmatched junction nucleotides: 7. The CDR3 loop reads CASSIWDSPSGNTIYF. The CDR3 region has the DNA TGTGCCAGCAGCATCTGGGACAGCCCCTCTGGAAACACCATATATTTT.